Below are 2 T cell receptor beta chains sequenced from a single sample in a study of blood T cell repertoires in COVID-19. TCRdb's copy holds only in-frame clones and misses some; the assay was immunoSEQ multiplex PCR. The sample contains about 480,000 clones, 89% of which appear only once. Sequenced material: peripheral blood. These receptors came from a man aged 18 to 30 with COVID-19, enrolled during active disease.

V is TRBV30 and J is TRBJ2-2, with D maybe TRBD1 (6 bases). This CDR3 is 16 amino acids long. Germline V gene lookup returns CDR1 GTSNPN and CDR2 SVGIG (reference sequence). Trimming shortened V by 3 bases and J by 1 base, and 15 bases separated the two germline ends. CDR3: CAWRAPGAGNTGELFF. The CDR3 DNA is TGTGCCTGGAGGGCCCCAGGGGCAGGGAACACCGGGGAGCTGTTTTTT.

The genes are TRBV6-5 and TRBJ1-4; D is perhaps TRBD1 (5 bases). V was clipped by 0 bases and J by 7 bases, with 15 bases between them. The CDR3 sequence is 16 residues long. Per germline, CDR1 MNHEY and CDR2 SVGAGI. The CDR3, as DNA: TGTGCCAGCAGTTACTCGGTGGGCAGGGTGGTTGAAAAACTGTTTTTT. Protein sequence: CASSYSVGRVVEKLFF.